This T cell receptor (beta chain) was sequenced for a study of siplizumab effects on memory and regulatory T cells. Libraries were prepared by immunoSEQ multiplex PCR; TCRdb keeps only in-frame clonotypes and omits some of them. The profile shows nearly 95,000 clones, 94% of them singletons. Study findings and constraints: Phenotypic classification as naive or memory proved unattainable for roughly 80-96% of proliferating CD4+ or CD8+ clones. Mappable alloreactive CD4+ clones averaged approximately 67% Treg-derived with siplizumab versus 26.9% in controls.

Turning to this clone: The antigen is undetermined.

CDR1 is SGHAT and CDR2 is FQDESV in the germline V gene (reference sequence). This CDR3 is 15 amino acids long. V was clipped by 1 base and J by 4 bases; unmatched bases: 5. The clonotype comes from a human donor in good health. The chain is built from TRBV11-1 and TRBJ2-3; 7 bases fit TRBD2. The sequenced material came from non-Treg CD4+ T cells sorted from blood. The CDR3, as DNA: TGTGCCAGCAGCTTAGGGTGGGAGGGCCCAGATACGCAGTATTTT. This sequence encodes CASSLGWEGPDTQYF. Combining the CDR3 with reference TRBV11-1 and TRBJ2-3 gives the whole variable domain EAEVAQSPRYKITEKSQAVAFWCDPISGHATLYWYRQILGQGPELLVQFQDESVVDDSQLPKDRFSAERLKGVDSTLKIQPAELGDSAMYLCASSLGWEGPDTQYFGPGTRLTVL.